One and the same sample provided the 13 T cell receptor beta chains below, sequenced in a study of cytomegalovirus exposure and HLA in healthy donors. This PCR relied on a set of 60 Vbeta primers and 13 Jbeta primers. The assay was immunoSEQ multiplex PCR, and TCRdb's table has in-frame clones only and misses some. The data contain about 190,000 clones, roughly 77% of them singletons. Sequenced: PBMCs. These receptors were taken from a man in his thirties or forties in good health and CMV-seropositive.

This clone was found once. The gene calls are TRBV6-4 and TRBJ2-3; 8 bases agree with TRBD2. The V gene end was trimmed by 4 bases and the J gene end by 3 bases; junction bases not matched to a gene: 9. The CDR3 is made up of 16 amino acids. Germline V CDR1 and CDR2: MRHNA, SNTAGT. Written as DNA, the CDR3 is TGTGCCAGCAGTGCTATCGGGACTAGAGGTACAGATACGCAGTATTTT. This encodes CASSAIGTRGTDTQYF.

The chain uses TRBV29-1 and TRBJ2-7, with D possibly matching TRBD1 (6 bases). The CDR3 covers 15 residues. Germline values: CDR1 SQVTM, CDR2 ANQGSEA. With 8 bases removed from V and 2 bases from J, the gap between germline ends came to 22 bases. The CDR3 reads CSPRFGQSIPYEQYF. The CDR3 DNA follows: TGCAGCCCTCGATTTGGACAGTCGATTCCCTACGAGCAGTACTTC.

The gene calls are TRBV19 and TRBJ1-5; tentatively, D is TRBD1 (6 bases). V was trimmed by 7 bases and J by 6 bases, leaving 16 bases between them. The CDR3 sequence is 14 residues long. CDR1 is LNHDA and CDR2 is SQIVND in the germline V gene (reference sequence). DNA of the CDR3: TGTGCCAGTACAAACAGGGCCGTCAGTCAGCCCCAGCATTTT. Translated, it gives CASTNRAVSQPQHF.

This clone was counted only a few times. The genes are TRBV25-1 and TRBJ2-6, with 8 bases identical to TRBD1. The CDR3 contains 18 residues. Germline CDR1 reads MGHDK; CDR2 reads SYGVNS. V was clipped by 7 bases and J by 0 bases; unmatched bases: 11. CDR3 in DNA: TGTGCCAGCACAGCCCGACAGGGGCATAGCTCTGGGGCCAACGTCCTGACTTTC. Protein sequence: CASTARQGHSSGANVLTF.

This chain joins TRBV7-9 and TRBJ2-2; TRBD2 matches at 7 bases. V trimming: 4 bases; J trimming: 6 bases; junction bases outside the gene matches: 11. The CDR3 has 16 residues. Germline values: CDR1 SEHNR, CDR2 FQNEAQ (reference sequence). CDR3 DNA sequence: TGTGCCAGCAGCTCTACTAGCGCCGAGAGACCCGGGGAGCTGTTTTTT. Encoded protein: CASSSTSAERPGELFF. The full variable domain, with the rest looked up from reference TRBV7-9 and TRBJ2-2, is DTGVSQNPRHKITKRGQNVTFRCDPISEHNRLYWYRQTLGQGPEFLTYFQNEAQLEKSRLLSDRFSAERPKGSFSTLEIQRTEQGDSAMYLCASSSTSAERPGELFFGEGSRLTVL.

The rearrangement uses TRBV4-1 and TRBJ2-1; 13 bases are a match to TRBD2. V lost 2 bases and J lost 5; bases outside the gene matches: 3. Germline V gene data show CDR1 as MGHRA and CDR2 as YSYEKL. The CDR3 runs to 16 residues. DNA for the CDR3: TGCGCCAGCAGCCAACTCGGGACTAGCGGGAACAATGAGCAGTTCTTC. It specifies CASSQLGTSGNNEQFF.

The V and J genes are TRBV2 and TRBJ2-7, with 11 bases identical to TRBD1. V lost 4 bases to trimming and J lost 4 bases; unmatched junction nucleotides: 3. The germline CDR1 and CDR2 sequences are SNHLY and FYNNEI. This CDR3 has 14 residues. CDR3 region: CASSGDRGFYEQYF. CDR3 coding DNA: TGTGCCAGCAGTGGGGACAGGGGGTTTTACGAGCAGTACTTC.

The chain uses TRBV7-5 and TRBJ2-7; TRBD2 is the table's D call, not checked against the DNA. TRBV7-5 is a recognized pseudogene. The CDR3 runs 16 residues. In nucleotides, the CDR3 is TGTTCCAGAAGCCACCGGCCGGGGCGGGGGGACTACGAGCAGTACTTC. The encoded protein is CSRSHRPGRGDYEQYF.

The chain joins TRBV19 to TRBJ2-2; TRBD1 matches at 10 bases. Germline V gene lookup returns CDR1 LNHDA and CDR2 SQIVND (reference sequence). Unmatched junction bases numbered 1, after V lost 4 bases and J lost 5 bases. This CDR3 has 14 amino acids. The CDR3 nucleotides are TGTGCCAGTAGTAGGGGACAGGGGACCGGGGAGCTGTTTTTT. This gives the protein CASSRGQGTGELFF.

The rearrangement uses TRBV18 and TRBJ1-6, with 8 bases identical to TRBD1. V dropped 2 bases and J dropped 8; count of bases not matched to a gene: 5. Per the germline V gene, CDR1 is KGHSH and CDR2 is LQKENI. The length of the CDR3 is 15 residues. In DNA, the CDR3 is TGTGCCAGCTCACCAAGGACAGGGTATGATTCACCCCTCCACTTT. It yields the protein CASSPRTGYDSPLHF.

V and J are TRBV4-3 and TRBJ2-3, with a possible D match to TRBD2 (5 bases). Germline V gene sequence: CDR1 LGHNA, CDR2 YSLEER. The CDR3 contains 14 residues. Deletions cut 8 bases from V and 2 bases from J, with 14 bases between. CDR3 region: CASWGGGPTDTQYF. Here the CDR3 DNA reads TGCGCCAGCTGGGGTGGAGGCCCCACAGATACGCAGTATTTT.

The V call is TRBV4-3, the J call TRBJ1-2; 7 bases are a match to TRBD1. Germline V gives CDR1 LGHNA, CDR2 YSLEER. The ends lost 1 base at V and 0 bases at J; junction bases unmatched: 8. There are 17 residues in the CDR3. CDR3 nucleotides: TGCGCCAGCAGCCAAGGAGGGGGCGTGGGGTCTAACTATGGCTACACCTTC. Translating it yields CASSQGGGVGSNYGYTF.

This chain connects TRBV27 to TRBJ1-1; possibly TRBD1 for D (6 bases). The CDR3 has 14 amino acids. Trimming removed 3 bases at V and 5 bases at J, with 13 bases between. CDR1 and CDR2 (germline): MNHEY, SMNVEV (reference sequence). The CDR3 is CASSLQGPWTEAFF. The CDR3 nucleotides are TGTGCCAGCAGTTTGCAGGGGCCGTGGACTGAAGCTTTCTTT.